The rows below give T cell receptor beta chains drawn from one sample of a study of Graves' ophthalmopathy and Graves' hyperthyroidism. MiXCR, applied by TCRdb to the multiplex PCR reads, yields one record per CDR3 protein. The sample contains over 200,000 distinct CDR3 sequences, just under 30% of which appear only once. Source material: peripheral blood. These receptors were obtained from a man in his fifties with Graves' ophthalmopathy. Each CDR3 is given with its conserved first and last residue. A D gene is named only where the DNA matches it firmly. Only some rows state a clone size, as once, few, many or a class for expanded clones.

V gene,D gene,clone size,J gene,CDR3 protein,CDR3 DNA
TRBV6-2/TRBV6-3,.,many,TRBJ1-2,CASSRTEGSNYGYTF,TGTGCCAGCAGCCGGACGGAGGGCTCTAACTATGGCTACACCTTC
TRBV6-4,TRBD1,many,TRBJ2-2,CAREGTGQEDSTYTGELFF,TGTGCCAGAGAGGGGACAGGACAGGAGGATTCAACCTACACCGGGGAGCTGTTTTTT
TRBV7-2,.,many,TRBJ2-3,CASSQYRAVPSTDTQYF,TGTGCCAGCAGCCAGTATAGGGCGGTCCCTAGCACAGATACGCAGTATTTT
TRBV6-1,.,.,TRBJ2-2,CASKSPGNTGELFF,TGTGCCAGCAAATCTCCAGGGAACACCGGGGAGCTGTTTTTT
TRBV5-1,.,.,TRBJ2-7,CASSSLSDFSYEQYF,TGCGCCAGCAGCTCTTTGTCAGATTTCTCCTACGAGCAGTACTTC
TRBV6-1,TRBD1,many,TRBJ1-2,CANPGQYGYTF,TGTGCCAACCCGGGACAGTATGGCTACACCTTC
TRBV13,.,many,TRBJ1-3,CASSLGNSGNTIYF,TGTGCCAGCAGCTTAGGGAACTCTGGAAACACCATATATTTT
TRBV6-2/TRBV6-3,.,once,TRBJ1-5,CASSFIGPGSQHF,TGTGCCAGCAGTTTTATAGGACCGGGCTCCCAGCATTTT
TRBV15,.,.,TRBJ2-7,CAGRVTGEQYF,TGTGCCGGCCGGGTCACGGGGGAGCAGTACTTC
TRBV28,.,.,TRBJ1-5,CASSFERRPQHF,TGTGCCAGCAGTTTTGAGCGACGGCCCCAGCATTTT
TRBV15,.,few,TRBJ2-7,CATSSPGPYEQYF,TGTGCCACCAGCAGCCCGGGGCCCTACGAGCAGTACTTC
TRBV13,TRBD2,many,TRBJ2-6,CASSLEGGSGANVLTF,TGTGCCAGCAGCTTAGAGGGAGGGTCTGGGGCCAACGTCCTGACTTTC
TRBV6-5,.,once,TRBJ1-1,CASSFVRGNTEAFF,TGTGCCAGCAGTTTTGTCCGGGGGAACACTGAAGCTTTCTTT
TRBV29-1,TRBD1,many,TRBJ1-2,CSVLVTGGGYGYTF,TGCAGCGTTTTGGTGACAGGGGGCGGCTATGGCTACACCTTC
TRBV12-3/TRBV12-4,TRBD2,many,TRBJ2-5,CASSKLAGGTETQYF,TGTGCCAGCAGCAAACTAGCGGGAGGCACAGAGACCCAGTACTTC
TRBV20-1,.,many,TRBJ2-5,CSAVDWAPYQETQYF,TGCAGTGCCGTAGACTGGGCCCCGTACCAAGAGACCCAGTACTTC
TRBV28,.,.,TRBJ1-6,CASSLFVYPWDNSPLHF,TGTGCCAGCAGTCTTTTTGTCTACCCCTGGGATAATTCACCCCTCCACTTT
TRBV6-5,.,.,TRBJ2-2,CASSYRNANTGELFF,TGTGCCAGCAGTTACCGGAACGCGAACACCGGGGAGCTGTTTTTT
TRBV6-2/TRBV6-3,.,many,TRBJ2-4,CASSRQLVGNIQYF,TGTGCCAGCAGCAGACAGCTTGTTGGCAACATTCAGTACTTC
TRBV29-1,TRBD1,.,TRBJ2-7,CSAVDRGWEQYF,TGCAGCGCTGTGGACAGGGGGTGGGAGCAGTACTTC
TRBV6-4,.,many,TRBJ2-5,CASSKLYRQETQYF,TGTGCCAGCAGCAAACTCTACCGCCAAGAGACCCAGTACTTC
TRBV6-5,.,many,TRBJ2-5,CASSRGREVGQETQYF,TGTGCCAGCAGTAGGGGCAGGGAAGTTGGCCAAGAGACCCAGTACTTC
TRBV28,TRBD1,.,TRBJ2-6,CASSFAGQGAAGANVLTF,TGTGCCAGCAGTTTCGCCGGACAGGGGGCAGCTGGGGCCAACGTCCTGACTTTC
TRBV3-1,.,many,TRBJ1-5,CASSQMPRQPQHF,TGTGCCAGCAGCCAAATGCCCAGGCAGCCCCAGCATTTT
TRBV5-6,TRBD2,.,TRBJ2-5,CASSLFGRAGETQYF,TGTGCCAGCAGCTTGTTCGGGAGGGCCGGGGAGACCCAGTACTTC
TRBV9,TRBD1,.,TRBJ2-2,CASSVGLGQSSTGELFF,TGTGCCAGCAGCGTAGGATTGGGACAGTCTTCCACCGGGGAGCTGTTTTTT
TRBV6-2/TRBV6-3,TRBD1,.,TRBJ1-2,CASSTPGGGYGYTF,TGTGCCAGCAGTACCCCAGGGGGCGGCTATGGCTACACCTTC
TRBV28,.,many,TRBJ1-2,CASGTGRGYTF,TGTGCCAGCGGTACAGGGCGCGGCTACACCTTC
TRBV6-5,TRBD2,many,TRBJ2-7,CASSYGGSGVTYEQYF,TGTGCCAGCAGTTACGGCGGTAGCGGGGTTACCTACGAGCAGTACTTC
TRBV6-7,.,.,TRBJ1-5,CASSSTRLGGQPQHF,TGTGCCAGCAGTTCCACCCGTCTTGGCGGTCAGCCCCAGCATTTT
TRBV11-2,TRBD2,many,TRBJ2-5,CASSELFGRRWETQYF,TGTGCCAGCAGCGAACTTTTCGGGAGGCGGTGGGAGACCCAGTACTTC
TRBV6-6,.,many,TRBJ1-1,CASSNRQNKEAFF,TGTGCCAGCAGTAACAGACAAAACAAGGAAGCTTTCTTT
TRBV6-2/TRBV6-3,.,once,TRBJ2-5,CASSSGDGGETQYF,TGTGCCAGCAGTTCCGGAGACGGCGGGGAGACCCAGTACTTC
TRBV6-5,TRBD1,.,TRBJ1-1,CASSYGRDSKNTEAFF,TGTGCCAGCAGTTACGGCAGGGACAGCAAGAACACTGAAGCTTTCTTT
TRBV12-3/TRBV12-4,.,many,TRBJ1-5,CASSLRAQLQRNQPQHF,TGTGCCAGCAGTTTAAGGGCTCAACTCCAGAGAAATCAGCCCCAGCATTTT
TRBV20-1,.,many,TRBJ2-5,CSASWGTKTQYF,TGCAGTGCTAGTTGGGGCACGAAGACCCAGTACTTC
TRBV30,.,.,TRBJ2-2,CAWKAGTYANTGELFF,TGTGCCTGGAAGGCGGGGACGTACGCGAACACCGGGGAGCTGTTTTTT
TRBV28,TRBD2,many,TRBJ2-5,CASSLQLAGPQETQYF,TGTGCCAGCAGTTTACAACTAGCGGGGCCCCAAGAGACCCAGTACTTC
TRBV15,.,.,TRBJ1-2,CATSRDRRKGYGYTF,TGTGCCACCAGCAGAGATCGGAGAAAGGGCTATGGCTACACCTTC
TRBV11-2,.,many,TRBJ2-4,CASSLGGRGSVIQYF,TGTGCCAGCAGCTTAGGTGGCAGGGGTAGCGTCATTCAGTACTTC
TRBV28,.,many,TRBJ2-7,CASSLLQYEQYF,TGTGCCAGCAGTTTACTGCAGTACGAGCAGTACTTC
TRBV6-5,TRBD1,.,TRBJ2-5,CASSYSRDRGQGTQYF,TGTGCCAGCAGTTACTCGAGAGACAGGGGGCAGGGGACCCAGTACTTC
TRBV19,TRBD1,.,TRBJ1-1,CASSLQGTSTEAFF,TGTGCCAGTAGCCTACAGGGGACGAGCACTGAAGCTTTCTTT
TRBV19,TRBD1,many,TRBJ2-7,CASNSGQGNSYEQYF,TGTGCCAGTAATTCGGGACAGGGCAATTCTTACGAGCAGTACTTC
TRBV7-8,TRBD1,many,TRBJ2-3,CASSSSGTARTDTQYF,TGTGCCAGCAGCTCCTCCGGGACAGCCCGAACAGATACGCAGTATTTT
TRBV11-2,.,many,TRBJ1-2,CASSQEGVGGYTF,TGTGCCAGCAGCCAGGAGGGGGTGGGTGGCTACACCTTC
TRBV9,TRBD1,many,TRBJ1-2,CASSAGQAGGYTF,TGTGCCAGCAGCGCCGGACAGGCTGGGGGCTACACCTTC
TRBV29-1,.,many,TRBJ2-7,CSVAKSYEQYF,TGCAGCGTTGCCAAATCCTACGAGCAGTACTTC
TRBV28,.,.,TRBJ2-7,CASRPTRIPLRYEQYF,TGTGCCAGCAGACCAACCAGGATTCCTCTTCGGTACGAGCAGTACTTC
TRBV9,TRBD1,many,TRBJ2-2,CASSARDSHTGELFF,TGTGCCAGCAGCGCCCGGGACAGTCACACCGGGGAGCTGTTTTTT
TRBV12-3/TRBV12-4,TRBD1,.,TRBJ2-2,CASSEDRMYGELFF,TGTGCCAGCAGTGAGGACAGGATGTACGGGGAGCTGTTTTTT
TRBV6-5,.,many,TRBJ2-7,CASTNRAYEQYF,TGTGCCAGCACCAACAGAGCGTACGAGCAGTACTTC
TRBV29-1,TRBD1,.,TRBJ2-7,CSVVTGSVGQYF,TGCAGCGTTGTGACAGGGAGTGTGGGGCAGTACTTC